Below, 21 T cell receptor beta chains from the same sample are listed, as sequenced in a study of technical replicates of blood from a few donors. Method: immunoSEQ multiplex PCR; TCRdb's copy keeps in-frame clones and lacks some. The sample holds over 75,000 clones; 90% to 97% are singletons and the top ten take 0.22%. The sample was T cells isolated from PBMCs. The source of these receptors is a human donor in good health.

This sequence joins TRBV5-5 and TRBJ1-2, with no clear D. CDR1 SGHKS and CDR2 YYEKEE come from the germline V gene (reference sequence). V was pared by 4 bases and J by 3 bases, with 13 bases between. The CDR3 has 14 amino acids. CDR3 sequence (DNA): TGTGCCAGCAGCCTGTTGGGCGCAGACTATGGCTACACCTTC. Translating gives CASSLLGADYGYTF. Full variable domain (rest looked up from reference TRBV5-5 and TRBJ1-2): DAGVTQSPTHLIKTRGQQVTLRCSPISGHKSVSWYQQVLGQGPQFIFQYYEKEERGRGNFPDRFSARQFPNYSSELNVNALLLGDSALYLCASSLLGADYGYTFGSGTRLTVV.

This clone was observed once. This chain links TRBV7-8 with TRBJ2-5; D is perhaps TRBD2 (6 bases). V dropped 7 bases and J dropped 4 bases, with 19 bases sitting between them. The CDR3 contains 15 residues. Germline V gene lookup returns CDR1 SGHVS and CDR2 FQNEAQ. The CDR3 loop reads CASTPRRDPTETQYF. For the CDR3, the DNA is TGTGCCAGCACACCACGGAGGGATCCTACAGAGACCCAGTACTTC.

The DNA for the CDR3 is TGTGCCAGCAGCCCCAGAGGCCAGGGCGCCGAGCAGTACTTC. This translates into CASSPRGQGAEQYF. This chain links TRBV5-4 with TRBJ2-7; possibly TRBD1 for D (5 bases). Germline V CDR1 and CDR2: SGHNT, YYREEE (reference sequence). V lost 4 bases and J lost 6, with 17 bases in between. This CDR3 region has 14 residues.

The chain employs TRBV15 and TRBJ2-1; a weak D match, TRBD2 (6 bases). V was shortened by 0 bases and J by 9 bases, with 15 bases between the two germline ends. Germline assignment: CDR1 LNHNV and CDR2 YYDKDF (reference sequence). This CDR3 has 15 amino acids. The CDR3 DNA reads as TGTGCCACCAGCAGAGATTACGACCGCGGGGCTGAGCAGTTCTTC. Translation gives CATSRDYDRGAEQFF.

The rearrangement links TRBV7-6 to TRBJ1-3; TRBD1 matches at 10 bases. V lost 4 bases and J lost 2; bases outside the gene matches: 5. Germline V gene sequence: CDR1 SGHVS, CDR2 FNYEAQ. The CDR3 extends over 16 amino acids. CDR3 sequence reads: CASSSPGQGTGNTIYF. The CDR3 nucleotides read TGTGCCAGCAGCTCCCCGGGACAGGGGACTGGAAACACCATATATTTT. Drawing the rest from reference TRBV7-6 and TRBJ1-3, the complete variable domain is GAGVSQSPRYKVTKRGQDVALRCDPISGHVSLYWYRQALGQGPEFLTYFNYEAQQDKSGLPNDRFSAERPEGSISTLTIQRTEQRDSAMYRCASSSPGQGTGNTIYFGEGSWLTVV.

The rearrangement joins TRBV4-1 to TRBJ2-7; TRBD2 might be the D (5 bases). From germline, CDR1 is MGHRA and CDR2 YSYEKL. The CDR3 covers 13 residues. Trimming stripped 2 bases from V and 1 base from J, with 6 bases between. DNA for the CDR3: TGCGCCAGCAGCCAACCGGGGTCCTACGAGCAGTACTTC. Protein sequence: CASSQPGSYEQYF.

This rearrangement joins TRBV19 to TRBJ1-5; D perhaps matches TRBD1 (5 bases). Germline assignment: CDR1 LNHDA and CDR2 SQIVND (reference sequence). This CDR3 is 13 amino acids long. V lost 7 bases and J lost 5, with 12 bases in between. CDR3 amino acids: CASTQGGDQPQHF. The CDR3 nucleotides read TGTGCCAGTACCCAGGGAGGTGATCAGCCCCAGCATTTT. The complete variable domain, with remaining parts taken from reference TRBV19 and TRBJ1-5, reads DGGITQSPKYLFRKEGQNVTLSCEQNLNHDAMYWYRQDPGQGLRLIYYSQIVNDFQKGDIAEGYSVSREKKESFPLTVTSAQKNPTAFYLCASTQGGDQPQHFGDGTRLSIL.

This chain links TRBV5-6 with TRBJ2-3; 7 positions agree with TRBD1. This CDR3 is built from 15 residues. V gave up 6 bases and J gave up 6 bases; unmatched junction bases: 13. The germline CDR1 and CDR2 sequences are SGHDT and YYEEEE. CDR3 DNA: TGTGCCAGCACTTCAGGGGGATATTCTTTTGATACGCAGTATTTT. Translated, it gives CASTSGGYSFDTQYF.

The rearrangement uses TRBV9 and TRBJ2-1; TRBD2 is a possible D gene (6 bases). There are 15 residues in the CDR3. Deletions cut 1 base from V and 4 bases from J, with 12 bases between. CDR1 SGDLS and CDR2 YYNGEE come from the germline V gene. The CDR3 region has the DNA TGTGCCAGCAGCGTATACGGGGGAAATTACAATGAGCAGTTCTTC. Its protein is CASSVYGGNYNEQFF. Complete variable domain (other parts from reference TRBV9 and TRBJ2-1): DSGVTQTPKHLITATGQRVTLRCSPRSGDLSVYWYQQSLDQGLQFLIQYYNGEERAKGNILERFSAQQFPDLHSELNLSSLELGDSALYFCASSVYGGNYNEQFFGPGTRLTVL.

The chain is built from TRBV7-9 and TRBJ1-1; 7 nucleotides align to TRBD1. The germline gives CDR1 SEHNR, CDR2 FQNEAQ (reference sequence). CDR3 size: 16 residues. The V segment lost 2 bases and the J segment 1 base; nucleotides outside the gene matches: 7. CDR3 sequence: CASSLRPGQQNTEAFF. For the CDR3, the DNA is TGTGCCAGCAGCTTAAGGCCGGGACAGCAGAACACTGAAGCTTTCTTT.

This chain links TRBV7-3 with TRBJ2-1; TRBD2 might be the D (6 bases). The CDR3 sequence is 15 residues long. V lost 0 bases and J 10 bases, leaving 16 bases between the germline ends. Germline CDR1 and CDR2: SGHTA and FQGTGA. CDR3 coding DNA: TGTGCCAGCAGCTTAACCGGGACTGCCAATGAGGAGCAGTTCTTC. Its protein product is CASSLTGTANEEQFF.

This chain uses TRBV11-2 with TRBJ1-3; no firm D call. V lost 5 bases to trimming and J lost 0 bases, with 8 bases between them. Per germline, CDR1 SGHAT and CDR2 FQNNGV. The CDR3 runs to 14 residues. This CDR3 is CASSQQSSGNTIYF. The CDR3 bases are TGTGCCAGCAGCCAACAGAGCTCTGGAAACACCATATATTTT.

The chain employs TRBV4-1 and TRBJ1-4; TRBD1 matches at 8 bases. Trimming at V came to 3 bases and at J to 6 bases, leaving 6 bases not matched to a gene. CDR1 is MGHRA, CDR2 YSYEKL, per germline. CDR3 length: 15 residues. The CDR3 DNA sequence: TGCGCCAGCAGCCAGGCCGGGACAGGCGATGAAAAACTGTTTTTT. Its protein is CASSQAGTGDEKLFF.

The CDR3: CASSSQTGSNGYTF. The CDR3 bases are TGTGCCAGCAGCTCCCAGACAGGGTCGAATGGCTACACCTTC. The V and J genes are TRBV7-6 and TRBJ1-2, with TRBD1 identical over 7 bases. The CDR3 runs to 14 residues. The J segment lost 6 bases and the V segment lost 4 bases, leaving 8 bases of the junction unmatched. Germline V gene data show CDR1 as SGHVS and CDR2 as FNYEAQ.

The gene calls are TRBV6-1 and TRBJ1-5, with D perhaps matching TRBD1 (6 bases). Germline CDR1 and CDR2: MNHNS and SASEGT. V lost 8 bases and J 3 bases, leaving 17 bases between the germline ends. The CDR3 has 15 residues. CDR3 sequence (DNA): TGTGCCAGCTTTATGGCAGGGGTCTACAATCAGCCCCAGCATTTT. Protein sequence: CASFMAGVYNQPQHF.

The rearrangement joins TRBV7-7 to TRBJ1-4, with 8 bases lining up with TRBD1. The CDR3 is made up of 15 amino acids. J was trimmed by 8 bases and V by 5 bases; bases with no gene match: 10. The germline gives CDR1 SSHAT, CDR2 FNYEAQ (reference sequence). The CDR3: CASSPERQGREKLFF. The DNA for the CDR3 is TGTGCCAGCAGCCCAGAACGACAGGGGCGGGAAAAACTGTTTTTT. Using reference TRBV7-7 and TRBJ1-4 for the parts outside the CDR3, the full variable domain is GAGVSQSPRYKVTKRGQDVTLRCDPISSHATLYWYQQALGQGPEFLTYFNYEAQPDKSGLPSDRFSAERPEGSISTLTIQRTEQRDSAMYRCASSPERQGREKLFFGSGTQLSVL.

The chain couples TRBV5-4 to TRBJ2-6; no firm D call. Germline V CDR1 and CDR2: SGHNT, YYREEE (reference sequence). The CDR3 covers 14 residues. In DNA form, the CDR3 reads TGTTGTGGAGCGAATCACTCTGGGGCCAACGTCCTGACTTTC. It codes for CCGANHSGANVLTF.

The chain uses TRBV5-6 and TRBJ1-2; no clear D. CDR1 and CDR2 (germline): SGHDT, YYEEEE. Trimming removed 1 base from V and 0 bases from J, with 7 bases in between. This CDR3 spans 14 amino acids. The CDR3 spells CASSLIVTNYGYTF. As DNA, the CDR3 is TGTGCCAGCAGCTTGATTGTTACTAACTATGGCTACACCTTC.

The V and J genes are TRBV29-1 and TRBJ1-1; D remains unclear. CDR1 SQVTM and CDR2 ANQGSEA come from the germline V gene. Trimming shortened V by 4 bases and J by 7 bases, and 16 bases separated the two germline ends. This CDR3 is 13 amino acids long. The CDR3 here is CSVVFVLESEAFF. The CDR3 nucleotides are TGCAGCGTTGTTTTTGTTTTAGAGAGTGAAGCTTTCTTT.

V and J are TRBV7-2 and TRBJ2-7; weak D call: TRBD1 (6 bases). CDR3 length: 15 residues. Looked up from germline, CDR1 is SGHTA and CDR2 is FQGNSA. Trimming left V 2 bases short and J 2 bases short, with 13 bases between. This CDR3 is CASSLTRAGAYEQYF. CDR3 coding DNA: TGTGCCAGCAGCTTAACACGGGCAGGGGCCTACGAGCAGTACTTC.

The chain couples TRBV19 to TRBJ1-5, with a possible D match to TRBD1 (5 bases). CDR3 size: 14 residues. The ends were cut back, 6 bases at V and 4 bases at J, with 13 bases in the middle. Germline V CDR1 and CDR2: LNHDA, SQIVND (reference sequence). CDR3 sequence reads: CASRGDGRNQPQHF. In DNA, the CDR3 is TGTGCCAGTAGAGGGGACGGGAGAAATCAGCCCCAGCATTTT.